The rows below give T cell receptor beta chains drawn from one sample of a study of cytomegalovirus exposure and HLA in healthy donors. Measured with immunoSEQ multiplex PCR; TCRdb has only the in-frame clones, and not every one. Of about 340,000 clones listed, roughly 88% are singletons. Sequencing was done on a sample of PBMCs. Receptor source: a woman aged 18-29 years in good health and CMV-seronegative. The CDR3 runs from the conserved cysteine through the conserved F or W. The D gene is left open where the match is weak. The listing skips clone size in some rows; elsewhere it reads once, few, many or a size class.

>-|-|TRBV5-8|TRBJ1-2
CASSNREIAFYGYTF
TGTGCCAGCAGCAATCGGGAAATCGCCTTCTATGGCTACACCTTC
>-|-|TRBV27|TRBJ1-1
CASSQGKLTEAFF
TGTGCCAGCAGTCAGGGGAAACTCACTGAAGCTTTCTTT
>-|-|TRBV27|TRBJ2-1
CASRTGLPKQFF
TGTGCCAGCAGGACGGGACTCCCCAAGCAGTTCTTC
>few|-|TRBV27|TRBJ1-5
CASSIDSGPQHF
TGTGCCAGCAGTATCGACTCCGGACCCCAGCATTTT
>many|-|TRBV6-1|TRBJ2-7
CASSDIAQGRYEQYF
TGTGCCAGCAGTGACATTGCCCAGGGGCGGTACGAGCAGTACTTC
>-|TRBD1|TRBV6-5|TRBJ1-2
CASSNRGASYTF
TGTGCCAGCAGCAACAGGGGAGCGAGCTACACCTTC
>-|-|TRBV7-3|TRBJ1-5
CASSLTSDQPQHF
TGTGCCAGCAGCTTAACGTCAGATCAGCCCCAGCATTTT
>-|TRBD1|TRBV28|TRBJ2-3
CASSLQGADTQYF
TGTGCCAGCAGTTTACAGGGGGCAGATACGCAGTATTTT
>-|TRBD2|TRBV6-5|TRBJ2-7
CASKREGFYEQYF
TGTGCCAGCAAACGGGAGGGGTTTTACGAGCAGTACTTC
>-|-|TRBV4-2|TRBJ1-3
CASSRGSTASGNTIYF
TGTGCCAGCAGCCGAGGTTCGACAGCCTCTGGAAACACCATATATTTT
>-|-|TRBV19|TRBJ2-7
CASSIGRPGGEQYF
TGTGCCAGTAGTATAGGGCGGCCTGGTGGTGAGCAGTACTTC
>-|-|TRBV9|TRBJ2-3
CASSPRGGAPDTQYF
TGTGCCAGCAGCCCGCGCGGGGGCGCCCCAGATACGCAGTATTTT
>-|TRBD2|TRBV27|TRBJ2-1
CASSNGLAGAEQFF
TGTGCCAGCAGCAACGGACTAGCGGGTGCTGAGCAGTTCTTC
>-|TRBD1|TRBV4-2|TRBJ1-2
CASSQEDREVGYTF
TGTGCCAGCAGCCAAGAGGACAGGGAAGTTGGCTACACCTTC
>-|-|TRBV19|TRBJ2-7
CASSIVLQQQYEQYF
TGTGCCAGTAGTATAGTTTTACAGCAACAATACGAGCAGTACTTC
>-|TRBD1|TRBV6-6|TRBJ1-1
CASTSYRGERAFF
TGTGCCAGCACTTCATACAGGGGCGAGAGAGCTTTCTTT
>once|-|TRBV6-5|TRBJ1-3
CASRSSGSGNTIYF
TGTGCCAGCAGGTCTTCAGGGTCTGGAAACACCATATATTTT
>once|-|TRBV7-3|TRBJ1-5
CASSLYRNQPQHF
TGTGCCAGCAGCTTATACAGAAATCAGCCCCAGCATTTT
>-|TRBD1|TRBV7-3|TRBJ2-5
CASSPQGAWETQYF
TGTGCCAGCAGCCCACAGGGGGCGTGGGAGACCCAGTACTTC
>-|-|TRBV4-1|TRBJ1-2
CASSQEDGFYGYTF
TGCGCCAGCAGCCAAGAAGACGGGTTCTATGGCTACACCTTC
>-|-|TRBV6-1|TRBJ2-7
CASSEVSYEQYF
TGTGCCAGCAGTGAAGTGAGTTACGAGCAGTACTTC
>-|TRBD2|TRBV28|TRBJ2-1
CASSLAPGGAGPYNEQFF
TGTGCCAGCAGTTTAGCCCCGGGGGGGGCGGGGCCCTACAATGAGCAGTTCTTC
>-|-|TRBV7-9|TRBJ2-7
CASSPNTTTGYAYEQYF
TGTGCCAGCAGCCCAAACACAACAACAGGGTATGCCTACGAGCAGTACTTC
>-|-|TRBV7-8|TRBJ2-7
CASSPRPSAGPYEQYF
TGTGCCAGCAGCCCACGCCCCTCGGCAGGCCCCTACGAGCAGTACTTC
>-|TRBD1|TRBV11-3|TRBJ2-7
CASSPGQGQGILNF
TGTGCCAGCAGCCCGGGGCAAGGACAGGGGATCTTGAACTTC
>-|TRBD1|TRBV4-1|TRBJ1-3
CASSQDPPTGDAGNTIYF
TGCGCCAGCAGCCAAGATCCGCCGACAGGGGATGCTGGAAACACCATATATTTT
>-|-|TRBV2|TRBJ2-1
CASSEAGISTNEQFF
TGTGCCAGCAGTGAAGCCGGGATCTCGACTAATGAGCAGTTCTTC
>few|-|TRBV4-1|TRBJ2-2
CASSQEGGQGAFRKTGELFF
TGCGCCAGCAGCCAAGAGGGGGGGCAGGGGGCGTTTCGGAAGACCGGGGAGCTGTTTTTT
>few|TRBD2|TRBV2|TRBJ2-1
CASSARLAGGYNEQFF
TGTGCCAGCAGTGCTCGGCTAGCGGGAGGATACAATGAGCAGTTCTTC
>-|TRBD2|TRBV7-3|TRBJ2-5
CASSLLAGGAETQYF
TGTGCCAGCAGCTTACTGGCGGGAGGGGCCGAGACCCAGTACTTC
>once|-|TRBV6-5|TRBJ2-6
CASSLQGSGANVLTF
TGTGCCAGCAGTCTACAGGGCTCCGGGGCCAACGTCCTGACTTTC
>-|-|TRBV7-2|TRBJ1-2
CASSLVAANYGYTF
TGTGCCAGCAGCTTAGTCGCGGCAAACTATGGCTACACCTTC
>once|-|TRBV27|TRBJ2-3
CASSLLETDTQYF
TGTGCCAGCAGCCTCCTAGAGACAGATACGCAGTATTTT
>-|TRBD1|TRBV4-3|TRBJ1-1
CASSQEWTGGTEAFF
TGCGCCAGCAGCCAAGAATGGACAGGGGGGACTGAAGCTTTCTTT
>-|TRBD2|TRBV13|TRBJ2-7
CASRSSGNSYEQYF
TGTGCCAGCAGGTCTAGCGGAAACTCCTACGAGCAGTACTTC
>-|-|TRBV2|TRBJ2-1
CASNPGVNPNEQFF
TGTGCCAGCAACCCGGGAGTTAACCCCAATGAGCAGTTCTTC
>-|-|TRBV4-3|TRBJ1-1
CASSLGRGGTEAFF
TGCGCCAGCAGCCTTGGGCGGGGGGGCACTGAAGCTTTCTTT